One and the same sample provided the 23 T cell receptor beta chains below, sequenced in a study of spatial heterogeneity in lung cancer. MiXCR, run by TCRdb on the 5' RACE reads, gives a single entry per CDR3 protein. The data contain around 4,900 distinct CDR3 sequences, more than 7% of them seen just once; the ten biggest clones take up about a sixth. Overall study findings and caveats: Intratumoral expanded alpha and beta TCR counts were found to track tumor mutation counts.

Their antigens are not known. Time point defined: sample taken at primary tumor resection. Material: lung tumor tissue, obtained at surgery. These receptors came from a female donor with early-stage non-small cell lung cancer.

This clonotype is medium-sized in the sample. The chain has TRBV5-4 and TRBJ2-7; D not resolved. V shed 4 bases and J shed 2 bases, with 13 bases lying between them. From germline, CDR1 is SGHNT and CDR2 YYREEE (reference sequence). The CDR3 has 14 amino acids. The CDR3 spells CASSPSTTTYEQYF. The DNA for the CDR3 is TGTGCCAGCAGCCCATCGACAACTACCTACGAGCAGTACTTC.

The rearrangement uses TRBV18 and TRBJ2-5; D might be TRBD1 (5 bases). Per germline, CDR1 KGHSH and CDR2 LQKENI. CDR3 length equals 14 residues. V was clipped by 5 bases and J by 2 bases, with 12 bases between them. The CDR3 protein is CASSSPGMQETQYF. Written as DNA, the CDR3 is TGTGCCAGCTCATCGCCAGGGATGCAAGAGACCCAGTACTTC.

This clonotype was found many times. The chain is built from TRBV24-1 and TRBJ1-2, with 7 bases matching TRBD1. The CDR3 totals 17 residues. Per germline, CDR1 KGHDR and CDR2 SFDVKD. V lost 0 bases to trimming and J lost 3 bases; unmatched junction nucleotides: 9. CDR3 sequence reads: CATSDLPRDSPHYGYTF. CDR3 in DNA: TGTGCCACCAGTGATTTGCCTCGGGACAGTCCTCACTATGGCTACACCTTC.

In its sample, this clonotype is medium-sized. The V gene is TRBV2, the J gene TRBJ2-3, with TRBD1 as a possible D gene (6 bases). Germline V gives CDR1 SNHLY, CDR2 FYNNEI. The CDR3 spans 13 residues. V lost 5 bases and J 6 bases, leaving 12 bases between the germline ends. The CDR3 protein is CASSPTGMDTQYF. In DNA form, the CDR3 reads TGTGCCAGCAGTCCAACAGGGATGGATACGCAGTATTTT.

By share, this clonotype counts as medium-sized (0.01 to 0.1%). The chain employs TRBV3-1 and TRBJ1-2, with TRBD1 identical over 8 bases. The V gene's germline CDR1 is LGHDT and CDR2 YNNKEL (reference sequence). J was trimmed by 7 bases and V by 0 bases; bases with no gene match: 7. CDR3 length: 15 residues. The CDR3 spells CASSQDSRGLAGYTF. CDR3 nucleotides: TGTGCCAGCAGCCAAGATAGCAGGGGGCTAGCTGGCTACACCTTC. The full variable domain, in which reference TRBV3-1 and TRBJ1-2 provide the parts outside the CDR3, is DTAVSQTPKYLVTQMGNDKSIKCEQNLGHDTMYWYKQDSKKFLKIMFSYNNKELIINETVPNRFSPKSPDKAHLNLHINSLELGDSAVYFCASSQDSRGLAGYTFGSGTRLTVV.

Concerning this clonotype: A much larger clone sits a single nucleotide away, making a read error possible. The rearrangement links TRBV2 to TRBJ2-5; D ambiguous. CDR3 length equals 8 residues. Germline CDR1 reads SNHLY; CDR2 reads FYNNEI. Here the CDR3 reads CAITGPHF. Here the CDR3 DNA reads TGTGCGATAACCGGGCCCCACTTC.

This CDR3 is CASRGQTNTGELFF. The CDR3 DNA reads TGTGCCAGCAGGGGACAGACGAACACCGGGGAGCTGTTTTTT. The chain joins TRBV9 to TRBJ2-2; 7 bases match TRBD1. From germline, CDR1 is SGDLS and CDR2 YYNGEE. V trimming: 5 bases; J trimming: 0 bases; junction bases outside the gene matches: 1. This CDR3 has 14 residues.

By share of the sample, this clonotype is medium-sized. V gene TRBV29-1 combines with J gene TRBJ1-4; D is uncertain. The CDR3 totals 13 residues. V lost 1 base, J lost 8 bases, and 11 bases lay in between. Germline CDR1 is SQVTM and CDR2 is ANQGSEA. Written as DNA, the CDR3 is TGCAGCGTTGAAGGCGGTAGTGGGGAAAAACTGTTTTTT. It yields the protein CSVEGGSGEKLFF.

Ten or more counts support this clonotype. J is TRBJ2-2 and V is TRBV5-1; 7 bases fit TRBD2. Germline CDR1 SGHRS, CDR2 YFSETQ. The CDR3 is 15 amino acids. Losses at the gene ends were 0 bases for V and 14 bases for J; bases not matched to a gene: 13. CDR3 DNA: TGCGCCAGCAGCTTGGGGACTAGGGAGGCCGGAGCACTGTTTTTT. This gives the protein CASSLGTREAGALFF.

The chain couples TRBV12-3 or TRBV12-4 to TRBJ1-3; TRBD1 matches at 11 bases. The V segment lost 7 bases and the J segment 5 bases; nucleotides outside the gene matches: 7. The CDR3 runs 15 residues. CDR3 sequence: CASTSGQGARNTIYF. CDR3 coding DNA: TGTGCCAGCACCAGTGGACAGGGGGCAAGAAACACCATATATTTT.

This chain joins TRBV9 and TRBJ2-7, with D unclear. V lost 0 bases and J lost 6, with 7 bases in between. Looked up from germline, CDR1 is SGDLS and CDR2 is YYNGEE. CDR3 length: 12 residues. CDR3 sequence: CASSVGGAEQYF. Here the CDR3 DNA reads TGTGCCAGCAGCGTAGGAGGTGCCGAGCAGTACTTC.

This clonotype has a handful of counts. The CDR3 loop is CASSLTANTEAFF. The CDR3 DNA follows: TGTGCCAGCAGCTTGACAGCGAACACTGAAGCTTTCTTT. This chain connects TRBV5-4 to TRBJ1-1; D is unclear. From germline, CDR1 is SGHNT and CDR2 YYREEE (reference sequence). Trimming took off 1 base at V and 1 base at J, with 5 bases between the two ends. The CDR3 consists of 13 residues.

This clonotype was recorded a few times. This chain connects TRBV6-2 or TRBV6-3 to TRBJ2-1; 10 nucleotides align to TRBD2. The V gene end was trimmed by 7 bases and the J gene end by 1 base; junction bases not matched to a gene: 4. Per the germline V gene, CDR1 is MNHEY and CDR2 is SVGEGT. The CDR3 spans 15 residues. The CDR3 loop is CASTLLAGSYNEQFF. CDR3 nucleotides: TGTGCCAGCACTTTACTAGCGGGATCCTACAATGAGCAGTTCTTC.

V usage is TRBV12-3 or TRBV12-4 and J usage is TRBJ2-3, with no clear D. CDR3 length equals 11 residues. Trimming pared 8 bases from V and 8 bases from J, leaving 11 bases between. The CDR3 loop reads CASSSYGTQYF. As DNA, the CDR3 is TGTGCCAGCTCCTCCTACGGTACGCAGTATTTT.

The table lists this clonotype with many counts. CDR3 loop: CASSGEHTEAFF. CDR3 DNA sequence: TGCGCCAGCAGCGGGGAGCACACTGAAGCTTTCTTT. The chain carries TRBV5-1 and TRBJ1-1; D not certain. Germline V gene data show CDR1 as SGHRS and CDR2 as YFSETQ. Trimming removed 4 bases at V and 3 bases at J, with 7 bases between. The CDR3 loop spans 12 amino acids.

V and J are TRBV28 and TRBJ1-1, with 7 bases fitting TRBD1. The V segment lost 6 bases and the J segment 0 bases; nucleotides outside the gene matches: 10. Germline CDR1 is MDHEN and CDR2 is SYDVKM. CDR3 length: 16 amino acids. The CDR3 DNA reads as TGTGCCAGCAGCCCTACAGGGGAGCTTATGAACACTGAAGCTTTCTTT. It specifies CASSPTGELMNTEAFF.

In this sample, this clonotype is medium-sized. V and J are TRBV4-3 and TRBJ2-2; D is undetermined. V lost 1 base and J 0 bases, leaving 9 bases between the germline ends. This CDR3 region has 16 residues. Germline CDR1 reads LGHNA; CDR2 reads YSLEER. The CDR3 region has the DNA TGCGCCAGCAGCCAAGGGGTGGTCGCGAACACCGGGGAGCTGTTTTTT. Protein sequence: CASSQGVVANTGELFF.

This clonotype is labeled as medium-sized. CDR3 sequence: CASSPVGEEETQYF. The CDR3 nucleotides are TGTGCCAGCAGTCCGGTGGGAGAGGAAGAGACCCAGTACTTC. The chain links TRBV27 to TRBJ2-5, with D possibly TRBD2 on 5 matching bases. This CDR3 region has 14 residues. Germline V lookup: CDR1 MNHEY, CDR2 SMNVEV (reference sequence). Trimming cost V 5 bases and J 3 bases, with 13 bases left between them.

The chain joins TRBV3-1 to TRBJ1-1, with no clear D. Germline CDR1 and CDR2: LGHDT and YNNKEL (reference sequence). The CDR3 has 13 amino acids. Trimming took off 0 bases at V and 11 bases at J, with 13 bases between the two ends. CDR3 amino acids: CASSQEKLLGAFF. For the CDR3, the DNA is TGTGCCAGCAGCCAAGAGAAACTACTCGGTGCTTTCTTT.

This clonotype is classed as medium-sized. The chain joins TRBV5-4 to TRBJ2-7; TRBD1 matches at 9 bases. CDR1 and CDR2 from the germline V gene are SGHNT and YYREEE (reference sequence). J gave up 6 bases and V 6 bases, and 13 bases lay outside the gene matches. This CDR3 comprises 15 residues. The CDR3, as DNA: TGTGCCAGCACCTGGGGTGGACAGGGGTCTGGCGAGCAGTACTTC. This codes for CASTWGGQGSGEQYF. Variable domain in full (rest from reference TRBV5-4 and TRBJ2-7): ETGVTQSPTHLIKTRGQQVTLRCSSQSGHNTVSWYQQALGQGPQFIFQYYREEENGRGNFPPRFSGLQFPNYSSELNVNALELDDSALYLCASTWGGQGSGEQYFGPGTRLTVT.

This CDR3 is CASSQFGPLHF. CDR3 nucleotides: TGTGCCAGCAGCCAGTTCGGGCCCCTCCACTTT. This chain joins TRBV5-5 and TRBJ1-6, with D unclear. Germline assignment: CDR1 SGHKS and CDR2 YYEKEE (reference sequence). The CDR3 loop spans 11 amino acids. Trimming removed 4 bases from V and 13 bases from J, with 9 bases in between. The whole variable domain, remainder taken from reference TRBV5-5 and TRBJ1-6, is DAGVTQSPTHLIKTRGQQVTLRCSPISGHKSVSWYQQVLGQGPQFIFQYYEKEERGRGNFPDRFSARQFPNYSSELNVNALLLGDSALYLCASSQFGPLHFGNGTRLTVT.

This clonotype counts as medium-sized. This chain uses TRBV5-4 with TRBJ2-5, with 8 positions matching TRBD2. The CDR3 length is 14 residues. Germline assignment: CDR1 SGHNT and CDR2 YYREEE (reference sequence). The junction had 1 base not matched to a gene; V was cut back by 2 bases and J by 1 base. The CDR3 DNA follows: TGTGCCAGCAGCTTAGCGGGGGCCCAAGAGACCCAGTACTTC. Its translation: CASSLAGAQETQYF.

In its sample, this clonotype is medium-sized. The J gene is TRBJ1-5, the V gene TRBV10-3; possibly TRBD1 for D (5 bases). CDR3 size: 15 residues. The V and J ends lost 4 bases and 2 bases respectively, with 12 bases between them. Germline lookup yields CDR1 ENHRY and CDR2 SYGVKD. For the CDR3, the DNA is TGTGCCATCAGTGCGGGGAAAGGGGGCAATCAGCCCCAGCATTTT. Its protein product is CAISAGKGGNQPQHF.